This T cell receptor beta chain was captured in a study of CD8 T cells in ankylosing spondylitis. TCRdb used MiXCR to reprocess the 5' RACE reads, holding one entry per CDR3 protein. The repertoire holds about 100,000 distinct CDR3 sequences, with roughly 10% as singletons. Trimming took off 0 bases at V and 0 bases at J, with 15 bases between the two ends. Germline V CDR1 and CDR2: DFQATT, SNEGSKA (reference sequence). The CDR3 has 17 residues. This clonotype has just a few counts. The clonotype comes from a male donor with ankylosing spondylitis or in good health (not recorded which). The J gene is TRBJ2-4, the V gene TRBV20-1, with D perhaps TRBD2 (5 bases). The sequencing input was blood, either unsorted or a sorted T cell fraction (not recorded which). CDR3 nucleotides: TGCAGTGCTAGAGATCATCAGGACTTACTAGCCAAAAACATTCAGTACTTC. It encodes CSARDHQDLLAKNIQYF.